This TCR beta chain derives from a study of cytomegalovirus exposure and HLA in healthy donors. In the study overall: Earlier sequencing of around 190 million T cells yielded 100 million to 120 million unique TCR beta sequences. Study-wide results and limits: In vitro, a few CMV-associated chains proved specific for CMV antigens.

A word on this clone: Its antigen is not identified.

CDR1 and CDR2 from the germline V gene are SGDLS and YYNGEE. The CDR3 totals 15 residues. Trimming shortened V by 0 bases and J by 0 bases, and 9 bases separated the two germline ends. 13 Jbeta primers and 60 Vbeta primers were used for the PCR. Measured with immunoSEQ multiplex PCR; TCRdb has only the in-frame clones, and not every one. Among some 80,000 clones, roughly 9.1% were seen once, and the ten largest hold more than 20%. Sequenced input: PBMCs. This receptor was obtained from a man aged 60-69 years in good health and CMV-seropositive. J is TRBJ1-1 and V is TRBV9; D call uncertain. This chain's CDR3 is CASSVVGNMNTEAFF. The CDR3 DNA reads TGTGCCAGCAGCGTAGTGGGCAACATGAACACTGAAGCTTTCTTT.